The entry that follows covers one T cell receptor (beta chain) sequence. Its antigen is not known. Trimming cost V 7 bases and J 8 bases, with 11 bases left between them. Germline V gives CDR1 MNHNS, CDR2 SASEGT. CDR3 length: 11 residues. This entry is derived from a study of shared clonotypes between healthy human individuals. Study-wide results and caveats: Sampling was confined to blood; repertoires within tissues likely differ.

TCRdb's table, derived via immunoSEQ multiplex PCR, lists solely in-frame clones and lacks some. Of about 680,000 clones in the sample, 90% to 95% are singletons; the top ten hold 20% to 25%. Naive CD8 cells lacked CD45RO, underwent positive selection for CCR7 and left out terminally differentiated effector memory CD45RA+ cells. The receptor was derived from a man aged 25 to 45 in good health. The sample was naive CD8+ T cells sorted from blood. The rearrangement links TRBV6-1 to TRBJ1-2; no reliable D call. The CDR3 sequence is CASTQAGGYTF. CDR3 DNA: TGTGCCAGCACTCAAGCGGGAGGCTACACCTTC.